The 19 T cell receptor beta chains presented below share a single source sample, sequenced in a study of blood T cell repertoires in COVID-19. Profiling relied on immunoSEQ multiplex PCR, and the TCRdb table lists in-frame clones only, not all of them. This sample has fewer than 450,000 clones; roughly 90% occur once, and the top ten carry over 0.8%. Sequencing was carried out using PBMCs or T cells enriched from blood (not recorded which). The receptor set was obtained from a woman in her thirties who had recovered from COVID-19.

The gene calls are TRBV2 and TRBJ1-1, with D unresolved. The V end was cut by 2 bases, the J end by 3 bases, with 13 bases between. From germline, CDR1 is SNHLY and CDR2 FYNNEI. The CDR3 contains 15 residues. The CDR3 here is CASSERGRGDTEAFF. CDR3 DNA: TGTGCCAGCAGTGAACGCGGGAGAGGCGACACTGAAGCTTTCTTT.

The gene calls are TRBV19 and TRBJ2-3; TRBD2 is a possible D gene (5 bases). Looked up from germline, CDR1 is LNHDA and CDR2 is SQIVND (reference sequence). This CDR3 spans 15 amino acids. Trimming pared 2 bases from V and 6 bases from J, leaving 15 bases between. CDR3 in amino acids: CASSIMDPRRDTQYF. In DNA form, the CDR3 reads TGTGCCAGTAGTATAATGGACCCCCGGAGGGATACGCAGTATTTT.

This chain links TRBV12-1 with TRBJ1-5. TRBV12-1 constitutes a pseudogene. The CDR3 contains 15 residues. CDR3 amino acids: CASSFPRLGNQPQHF. The CDR3 DNA is TGTGCCAGCAGCTTTCCGAGGTTGGGCAATCAGCCCCAGCATTTT.

V usage is TRBV28 and J usage is TRBJ2-3; the match to TRBD2 covers 11 bases. The V segment lost 6 bases and the J segment 5 bases; nucleotides outside the gene matches: 10. The length of the CDR3 is 16 residues. Germline V gene lookup returns CDR1 MDHEN and CDR2 SYDVKM. The CDR3 bases are TGTGCCAGCAGCAAATCTAGCGGGGGGTTTGGAGATACGCAGTATTTT. Amino acid sequence: CASSKSSGGFGDTQYF.

The rearrangement links TRBV2 to TRBJ2-3, with 8 positions matching TRBD2. Germline CDR1 reads SNHLY; CDR2 reads FYNNEI. V shed 8 bases and J 6 bases; nucleotides not matched to a gene: 7. The CDR3 has 13 residues. This CDR3 is CASGGGPVDTQYF. CDR3 bases: TGTGCCAGCGGCGGGGGGCCGGTTGATACGCAGTATTTT.

This chain joins TRBV7-9 and TRBJ1-1, with D unclear. Germline-derived CDR1 and CDR2 are SEHNR and FQNEAQ (reference sequence). Deletions cut 8 bases from V and 1 base from J, with 5 bases between. The CDR3 consists of 11 residues. CDR3 sequence reads: CASVQNTEAFF. The CDR3 coding sequence is TGTGCCAGCGTCCAGAACACTGAAGCTTTCTTT.

This chain joins TRBV7-2 and TRBJ2-3; D is unresolved. V was clipped by 2 bases and J by 5 bases, with 14 bases between them. This CDR3 comprises 15 residues. Looked up from germline, CDR1 is SGHTA and CDR2 is FQGNSA. The CDR3 here is CASSLSPPRIDTQYF. CDR3 in DNA: TGTGCCAGCAGCTTATCCCCTCCTAGGATAGATACGCAGTATTTT.

The chain links TRBV29-1 to TRBJ1-4; D uncertain. The CDR3 sequence is 13 residues long. The V gene's germline CDR1 is SQVTM and CDR2 ANQGSEA. The V end lost 0 bases, the J end lost 7 bases, and 9 bases lay between the germline ends. CDR3 in DNA: TGCAGCGTTGAAGATAGCGGCGCTGAAAAACTGTTTTTT. Protein: CSVEDSGAEKLFF.

This chain uses TRBV19 with TRBJ2-7; maybe TRBD1 (6 bases). CDR1 is LNHDA and CDR2 is SQIVND in the germline V gene (reference sequence). The CDR3 totals 15 residues. The germline V and J ends were trimmed by 3 bases and 5 bases, with 17 bases remaining between them. The DNA for the CDR3 is TGTGCCAGTAGTATTGCAGGGGCGTATTCCCACGAGCAGTACTTC. It translates to CASSIAGAYSHEQYF.

This chain uses TRBV4-3 with TRBJ2-3; maybe TRBD2 (5 bases). The V gene's germline CDR1 is LGHNA and CDR2 YSLEER. Trimming took off 0 bases at V and 4 bases at J, with 11 bases between the two ends. This CDR3 spans 15 amino acids. CDR3 nucleotide sequence: TGCGCCAGCAGCCAAGATGGAGAGGGCCCAGATACGCAGTATTTT. Amino acids: CASSQDGEGPDTQYF.

This chain connects TRBV19 to TRBJ1-6; possible D gene TRBD1, 5 bases. Germline V gene data show CDR1 as LNHDA and CDR2 as SQIVND (reference sequence). Trimming took off 5 bases at V and 12 bases at J, with 23 bases between the two ends. This CDR3 spans 16 amino acids. CDR3 region: CASSDPRGAGNVPLHF. CDR3 nucleotides: TGTGCCAGTAGTGACCCCCGCGGGGCGGGAAATGTACCCCTCCACTTT.

The chain recombines TRBV10-1 with TRBJ2-7, with 9 bases identical to TRBD1. The CDR3 spans 14 residues. Germline V CDR1 and CDR2: WNHNN, SYGVQD (reference sequence). Losses at the gene ends were 6 bases for V and 5 bases for J; bases not matched to a gene: 8. CDR3 coding DNA: TGCGCCAGCAGCGGGACAGGGAAGTTCAACGAGCAGTACTTC. This gives the protein CASSGTGKFNEQYF.

The chain joins TRBV3-1 (or the pseudogene TRBV3-2) to TRBJ2-3; TRBD2 matches 9 bases. V dropped 0 bases and J dropped 4; count of bases not matched to a gene: 8. Germline loops: CDR1 LGHDT, CDR2 YNNKEL (reference sequence). There are 17 residues in the CDR3. CDR3 sequence: CASSQDYAGGRADTQYF. The CDR3 DNA reads as TGTGCCAGCAGCCAAGATTACGCGGGGGGGCGGGCAGATACGCAGTATTTT.

The gene calls are TRBV27 and TRBJ1-5; 7 positions match TRBD1. The germline V gene encodes CDR1 MNHEY and CDR2 SMNVEV (reference sequence). Germline trimming cut 6 bases from V and 4 bases from J; bases unmatched to any gene: 6. The CDR3 is made up of 14 amino acids. The CDR3, as DNA: TGTGCCAGCAGACAAGGGGGCGCGAATCAGCCCCAGCATTTT. This codes for CASRQGGANQPQHF.

V and J are TRBV2 and TRBJ2-7; tentatively, D is TRBD2 (5 bases). This CDR3 spans 15 amino acids. The germline V and J ends were trimmed by 4 bases and 5 bases, with 18 bases remaining between them. The germline V gene encodes CDR1 SNHLY and CDR2 FYNNEI. CDR3 protein: CASSAVVGVADEQYF. The DNA for the CDR3 is TGTGCCAGCAGTGCAGTGGTCGGGGTGGCGGACGAGCAGTACTTC.

V gene TRBV28 combines with J gene TRBJ2-2; D is ambiguous. Germline V CDR1 and CDR2: MDHEN, SYDVKM. The CDR3 has 13 amino acids. The germline V and J ends were trimmed by 10 bases and 0 bases, with 9 bases remaining between them. The CDR3 coding sequence is TGTGCCACTGCTACTACGAACACCGGGGAGCTGTTTTTT. Translating gives CATATTNTGELFF.

V gene TRBV10-1 combines with J gene TRBJ2-7, with a tentative D call TRBD2 (5 bases). V was clipped by 10 bases and J by 2 bases, with 15 bases between them. The germline V gene has CDR1 WNHNN and CDR2 SYGVQD (reference sequence). This CDR3 has 13 amino acids. The CDR3 nucleotides read TGCGCCACTTCAGAGGGCCCTACCTACGAGCAGTACTTC. Translated: CATSEGPTYEQYF.

The rearrangement links TRBV5-4 to TRBJ2-5, with 7 bases fitting TRBD1. CDR3 length: 15 amino acids. The V gene's germline CDR1 is SGHNT and CDR2 YYREEE (reference sequence). Trimming removed 4 bases from V and 1 base from J; junction bases left unmatched: 7. In DNA, the CDR3 is TGTGCCAGCAGCGCCTGGGACAGTCCCCAAGAGACCCAGTACTTC. Its protein product is CASSAWDSPQETQYF.

This chain links TRBV21-1 with TRBJ2-1; the table's D call, TRBD1, has no DNA check behind it. TRBV21-1 is assigned pseudogene status. The CDR3 covers 17 residues. CDR3 in amino acids: CASSGTGSARPYNEQFF. In DNA form, the CDR3 reads TGTGCCAGCAGCGGGACAGGGAGCGCTCGGCCCTACAATGAGCAGTTCTTC.